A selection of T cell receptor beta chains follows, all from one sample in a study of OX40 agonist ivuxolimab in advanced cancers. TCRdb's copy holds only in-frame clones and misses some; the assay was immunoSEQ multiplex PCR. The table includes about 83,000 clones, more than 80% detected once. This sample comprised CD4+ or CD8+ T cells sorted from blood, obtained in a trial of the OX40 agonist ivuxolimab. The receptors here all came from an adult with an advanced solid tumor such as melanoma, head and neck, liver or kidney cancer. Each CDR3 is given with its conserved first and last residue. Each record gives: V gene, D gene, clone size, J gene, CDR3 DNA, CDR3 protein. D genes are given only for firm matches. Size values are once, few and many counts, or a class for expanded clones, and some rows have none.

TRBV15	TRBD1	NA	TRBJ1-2	TGTGCCACCAGCGGATGGTCCAAGGGGGCTTGGGATGGCTACACCTTC	CATSGWSKGAWDGYTF
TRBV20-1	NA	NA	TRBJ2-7	TGCAGTGCTAGAGTTCGTCACGAGCAGTACTTC	CSARVRHEQYF
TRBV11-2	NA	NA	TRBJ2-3	TGTGCCAGCAGTTCCGTCACAGATACGCAGTATTTT	CASSSVTDTQYF
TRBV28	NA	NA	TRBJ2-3	TGTGCCAGCAGCTCGGTATGGACGGACAGCACAGATACGCAGTATTTT	CASSSVWTDSTDTQYF
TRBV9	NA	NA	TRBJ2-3	TGTGCCAGCAGCACCCGGGACTCCCACATTGGGCAGTATTTT	CASSTRDSHIGQYF
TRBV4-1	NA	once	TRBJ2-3	TGCGCCAGCAGCCTTAGCACAGATACGCAGTATTTT	CASSLSTDTQYF
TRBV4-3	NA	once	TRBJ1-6	TGCGCCAGCAGCCAAGTCAAGGGGGGTTATTCACCCCTCCACTTT	CASSQVKGGYSPLHF
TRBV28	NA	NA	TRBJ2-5	TGTGCCAGCAGTTTTGCAGGTTCACAAGAGACCCAGTACTTC	CASSFAGSQETQYF
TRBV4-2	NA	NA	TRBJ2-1	TGTGCCAGCAGCTTGCCTCCGGAGCAGTTCTTC	CASSLPPEQFF
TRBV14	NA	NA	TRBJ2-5	TGTGCCAGCAGAGATCCCTTCCAAGAGACCCAGTACTTC	CASRDPFQETQYF
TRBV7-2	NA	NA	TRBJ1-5	TGTGCCAGCAGCTTGGGGGGAAGACAGCCCCAGCATTTT	CASSLGGRQPQHF
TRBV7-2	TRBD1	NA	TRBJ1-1	TGTGCCAGCAGCTTAGGGGCGACAGGGAGCACTGAAGCTTTCTTT	CASSLGATGSTEAFF
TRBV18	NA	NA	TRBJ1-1	TGTGCCAGCTCACCACCCGGGATCCTCAACACTGAAGCTTTCTTT	CASSPPGILNTEAFF
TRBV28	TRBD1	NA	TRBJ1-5	TGTGCCAGCAGTTTACTTACAGGGGGAAGCAATCAGCCCCAGCATTTT	CASSLLTGGSNQPQHF
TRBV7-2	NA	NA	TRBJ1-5	TGTGCCAGCAGCTTAGGATGGGGGCAGGGTCAGCCCCAGCATTTT	CASSLGWGQGQPQHF
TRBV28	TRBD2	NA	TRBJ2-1	TGTGCCAGCAGTCCCGGACTAGCGGACGACAATGAGCAGTTCTTC	CASSPGLADDNEQFF
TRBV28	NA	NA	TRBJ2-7	TGTGCCAGCAGTCTGTCGTGGGCCTTGAGCTCCTACGAGCAGTACTTC	CASSLSWALSSYEQYF
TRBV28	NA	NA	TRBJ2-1	TGTGCCAGCAGTTTAAGGGGAAATGAGCAGTTCTTC	CASSLRGNEQFF
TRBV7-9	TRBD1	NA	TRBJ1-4	TGTGCCAGCAGCTCCTTGGACAGGGTTTCAACTAATGAAAAACTGTTTTTT	CASSSLDRVSTNEKLFF
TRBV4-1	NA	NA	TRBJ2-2	TGCGCCAGCAGCCATAGACCATCGGCAGGGGAGGCCGGGGAGCTGTTTTTT	CASSHRPSAGEAGELFF
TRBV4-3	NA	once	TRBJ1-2	TGCGCCAGCAGCCAAGATGGGTCTAACTATGGCTACACCTTC	CASSQDGSNYGYTF
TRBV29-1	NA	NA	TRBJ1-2	TGCAGCGTTGAAGGGACATCGGAAGGCTACACCTTC	CSVEGTSEGYTF
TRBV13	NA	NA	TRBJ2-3	TGTGCCAGCAGCTTAGCAGGGGGGTACACAGATACGCAGTATTTT	CASSLAGGYTDTQYF
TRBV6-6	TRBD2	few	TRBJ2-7	TGTGCCAGCTCCCACCAGGGAGGGTACGAGCAGTACTTC	CASSHQGGYEQYF
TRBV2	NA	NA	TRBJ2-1	TGTGCCAGCCAAGGACGATACAATGAGCAGTTCTTC	CASQGRYNEQFF
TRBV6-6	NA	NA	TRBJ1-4	TGTGCCAGCACGCAGGGTGAAAAACTGTTTTTT	CASTQGEKLFF
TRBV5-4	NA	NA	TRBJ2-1	TGTGCCAGCACCCAATCTAGCGTCAATGAGCAGTTCTTC	CASTQSSVNEQFF
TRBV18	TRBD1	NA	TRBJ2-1	TGTGCCAGCTCAGAGGGACAGGGGACCCACAATGAGCAGTTCTTC	CASSEGQGTHNEQFF
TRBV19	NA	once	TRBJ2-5	TGTGCCAGTAGGGGGGTTGTGGAGACCCAGTACTTC	CASRGVVETQYF
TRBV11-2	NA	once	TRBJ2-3	TGTGCCAGCAGCCACGACACAGATACGCAGTATTTT	CASSHDTDTQYF
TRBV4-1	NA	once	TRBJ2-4	TGCGCCAGCGGCCCCACGAGGACCGCTGGGAGGGCCAAAAACATTCAGTACTTC	CASGPTRTAGRAKNIQYF
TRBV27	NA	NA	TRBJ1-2	TGTGCCAGCAGTTTAATGGCAGGGGCGGGCTATGGCTACACCTTC	CASSLMAGAGYGYTF
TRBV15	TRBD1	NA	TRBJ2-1	TGTGCCACCAGCAGGGGTACCGGGACAGGGGGCAATGAGCAGTTCTTC	CATSRGTGTGGNEQFF
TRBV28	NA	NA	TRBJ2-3	TGTGCCAGCAGCGGACCCTCTAGCACAGATACGCAGTATTTT	CASSGPSSTDTQYF
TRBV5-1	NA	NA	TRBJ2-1	TGCGCCAGCAGCTTGACCGGGTACAATGAGCAGTTCTTC	CASSLTGYNEQFF
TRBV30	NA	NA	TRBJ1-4	TGTGCCTTATTTGGGGCAGGGAGCCGTGAAAAACTGTTTTTT	CALFGAGSREKLFF
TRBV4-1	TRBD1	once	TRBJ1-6	TGCGCCAGCAGCCCCACGCCGGGACAGGGGCGATCACCCCTCCACTTT	CASSPTPGQGRSPLHF
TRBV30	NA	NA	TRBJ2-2	TGTGCCTGGAGTCCTCTGTCCCCCGGGGAGCTGTTTTTT	CAWSPLSPGELFF
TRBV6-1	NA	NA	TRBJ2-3	TGTGCCAGCAGTGACCAGGGCCTCCTCACAGATACGCAGTATTTT	CASSDQGLLTDTQYF
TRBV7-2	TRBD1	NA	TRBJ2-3	TGTGCCAGCAGCCAACCGACAGGGGTGAAAGATACGCAGTATTTT	CASSQPTGVKDTQYF
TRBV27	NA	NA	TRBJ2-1	TGTGCCACCCACACCGGCTCCTACAATGAGCAGTTCTTC	CATHTGSYNEQFF
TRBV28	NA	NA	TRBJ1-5	TGTGCCAGCAGTCCCGATATATATCAGCCCCAGCATTTT	CASSPDIYQPQHF
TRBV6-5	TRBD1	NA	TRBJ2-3	TGTGCCAGCAGTTACGACAGGGGCACAGATACGCAGTATTTT	CASSYDRGTDTQYF
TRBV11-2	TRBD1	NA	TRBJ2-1	TGTGCCAGCAGCTTAGAGCGACAGGGGGAGCAGTTCTTC	CASSLERQGEQFF
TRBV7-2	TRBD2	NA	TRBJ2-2	TGTGCCAGCAGCCGGACTAGCGGGGCGAACACCGGGGAGCTGTTTTTT	CASSRTSGANTGELFF
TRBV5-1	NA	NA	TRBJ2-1	TGCGCCAGCAGCTTGGCGCTAGTTAGTTCGAATGAGCAGTTCTTC	CASSLALVSSNEQFF
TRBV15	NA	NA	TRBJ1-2	TGTGCCACCAGCAACGGAGAGGGGGACTATGGCTACACCTTC	CATSNGEGDYGYTF
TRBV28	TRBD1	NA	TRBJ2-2	TGTGCCAGTAGAGTCCACAGGGGAAAAGGGTCCGGGGAGCTGTTTTTT	CASRVHRGKGSGELFF
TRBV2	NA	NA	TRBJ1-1	TGTGCCAGCAAGCTCACTGAAGCTTTCTTT	CASKLTEAFF